The present T cell receptor (beta chain) was sequenced within a study of a mutant IDH1 vaccine in newly diagnosed glioma. Some clones are missing from TCRdb's copy, which holds only in-frame ones; the method was immunoSEQ multiplex PCR. Among about 48,000 clones listed, 70% to 85% were seen once. As regards this clone: The antigen is not known.

Time point of the sample: week 35, safety follow-up. Each vaccine dose was 300 ug of mutant IDH1 20-mer peptide, with topical imiquimod. CDR1 is MNHNS and CDR2 is SASEGT in the germline V gene. V lost 2 bases to trimming and J lost 0 bases, with 10 bases between them. This CDR3 spans 15 amino acids. The rearrangement uses TRBV6-1 and TRBJ1-1; D call uncertain. This TCR came from a man aged 35-49 years with glioma. This specimen consisted of PBMCs, obtained from a glioma patient whose treatment included an IDH1 peptide vaccine. The CDR3 loop is CASSEKGQMNTEAFF. CDR3 in DNA: TGTGCCAGCAGTGAAAAAGGGCAGATGAACACTGAAGCTTTCTTT.